This T cell receptor beta chain is from a study of blood T cell repertoires in COVID-19 (dated by TCRdb to the early 2020s). Turning to the overall study: The collaborator samples originated in the United States, Italy and Spain and spanned the acute and convalescent phases of COVID-19. The material from the prospective study consisted of cDNA or gDNA derived from T cells, B-cell-depleted T cells, or PBMCs. Subjects who had been exposed to COVID-19, were actively infected with it, or had recovered from it provided the deeply sampled blood TCRbeta repertoires that made up the dataset. A freely available public database, intended as a resource for researchers studying the immune response to SARS-CoV-2, is where the repertoires were released. The samples were drawn from two sources: the first 160 participants of the ongoing ImmuneRACE study, and over 1,000 subjects contributed by 6 global collaborators. A de-identified subject ID, COVID-19 status, age in years and sex were almost always included in the sample metadata. Where available, HLA class I and class II types were taken from metadata supplied by the sample provider and were not determined by assay-based typing. Results the study describes overall, beyond this receptor: The quantity of clinical and demographic metadata differed by source and by participant and was supplied without curation.

TCRbeta CDR3 regions were amplified from genomic DNA by means of the immunoSEQ Assay, a bias-controlled multiplex PCR. In the paper's pipeline: The number of nucleated cells in each sample was estimated by amplification of reference gene primers within the assay. To quantify the absolute abundance of each unique TCRbeta CDR3 rearrangement, sequence reads were collapsed and filtered. For each sample, productive Simpson clonality was calculated by taking the square root of Simpson's diversity index across productive rearrangements. TCRdb obtained this table from immuneACCESS and retained in-frame rearrangements with V and J assigned. These tables miss some clones; where compared with another copy, unresolved V genes account for less than half of the shortfall, and the remainder is unexplained. That table supplies the V and J calls and clone size; D and trimming were determined from the DNA. A total of fewer than 400,000 clones appear in this sample, over 90% of them only once. The top ten hold 3.9% of the sample.

Details on this clone: No cognate antigen has been identified for it. Base-call qualities are not available, and no considerably larger clone is one nucleotide away.

Participants in the prospective study were aged roughly 18 to 100 years, lived in 20 to 30 United States geographic areas, and enrolled through a virtual design. In the prospective study, participants were assigned to cohorts based on the clinical history participants reported in a screening survey and a study questionnaire. Exposed participants had been in contact, within 2 weeks of entering the study, with a person who had a PCR-confirmed or clinician-diagnosed case of COVID-19. Mobile phlebotomists in the prospective study collected whole blood, serum and a nasopharyngeal or oropharyngeal swab from every participant. Over a roughly 2-month period, participants in the prospective study had the option of providing additional blood draws and questionnaires. Before DNA extraction, prospective study blood samples were shipped either frozen or at room temperature. This sequence originates from a woman aged 25 to 45 who had been exposed to COVID-19. The sequencing sample was made of PBMCs or T cells enriched from blood (not recorded which).

The CDR3 protein is CASSQDAGGYTF. The DNA reads as follows: TGTGCCAGCAGCCAAGATGCGGGCGGCTACACCTTC. The rearrangement joined TRBV3-1 (or the pseudogene TRBV3-2) to TRBJ1-2; the D segment cannot be called with confidence. The V and J ends are trimmed by 0 bases and 8 bases, leaving 7 bases between them. The CDR1 and CDR2 encoded by the germline V gene (reference sequence) are LGHDT and YNNKEL. Taken from cysteine to phenylalanine, the CDR3 has 12 residues. Of all the DNA, just the CDR3 is kept, 36 bases in frame from base 1.